The text below deals with one T cell receptor (beta chain). Its target is not known. The sample originates from a study of cytomegalovirus exposure and HLA in healthy donors. The overall study: Of roughly 400 genotyped donors, around 80% grouped in the Caucasian-associated ancestry cluster.

PCR employed 60 Vbeta and 13 Jbeta primers. Source study methods: In a later analysis, around 87 million unique TCR beta chains included roughly 11 million shared by two or more donors. Some clones are missing from TCRdb's copy, which holds only in-frame ones; the method was immunoSEQ multiplex PCR. The V and J calls and clone size are taken from that table; D and trimming were inferred from the DNA. The data contain 170,000 or so clones, over 70% of them singletons. Regarding the study as a whole: Cytomegalovirus status was reportedly diagnosed by the classifier with high sensitivity and specificity. Rates of TCR association differed by HLA locus in a later analysis, with DRB1 highest and HLA-C lowest.

The TCR was taken from a woman aged 45-65 years in good health and CMV-seropositive. The sequencing sample was made of PBMCs.

CDR3 protein: CASSQVTGVSNSPLHF. The CDR3 DNA follows: TGCGCCAGCAGCCAAGTGACAGGGGTATCTAATTCACCCCTCCACTTT. J is TRBJ1-6 and V is TRBV4-1, with 8 positions matching TRBD1. Trimming cost V 1 base and J 6 bases; bases outside gene matches: 5. The CDR3 length is 16 residues. The germline gives CDR1 MGHRA, CDR2 YSYEKL.